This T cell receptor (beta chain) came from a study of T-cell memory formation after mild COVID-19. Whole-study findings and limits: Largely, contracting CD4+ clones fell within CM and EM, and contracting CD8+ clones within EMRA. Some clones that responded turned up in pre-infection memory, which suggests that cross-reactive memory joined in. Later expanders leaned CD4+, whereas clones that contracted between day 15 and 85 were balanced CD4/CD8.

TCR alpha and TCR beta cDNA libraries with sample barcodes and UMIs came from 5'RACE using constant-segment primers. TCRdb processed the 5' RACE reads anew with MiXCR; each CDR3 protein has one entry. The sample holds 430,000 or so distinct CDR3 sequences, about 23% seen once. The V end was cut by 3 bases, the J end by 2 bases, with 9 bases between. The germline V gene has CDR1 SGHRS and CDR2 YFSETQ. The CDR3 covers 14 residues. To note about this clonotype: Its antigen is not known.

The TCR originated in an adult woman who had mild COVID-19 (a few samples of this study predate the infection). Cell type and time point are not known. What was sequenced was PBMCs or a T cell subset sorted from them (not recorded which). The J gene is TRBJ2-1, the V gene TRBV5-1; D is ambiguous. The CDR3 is CASSSQPTYNEQFF. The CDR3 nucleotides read TGCGCCAGCAGCTCACAGCCAACCTACAATGAGCAGTTCTTC.